This T cell receptor beta chain stems from a study of beta chain features in type 1 diabetes. Reverse transcription of all isolated RNA meant that expressed TCRB transcripts were sequenced. Measured with immunoSEQ multiplex PCR; TCRdb has only the in-frame clones, and not every one. In the table there are nearly 700,000 clones, roughly 13% of which are singletons. Sorting of CD4+ naive, central memory, regulatory and stem cell-like memory cells was performed via CD45RO/CCR7/CD25/CD127/CD95/CD27. The sample holds a few counts of this clone. What it binds is unknown. Study results and limitations: Healthy donors had naive, central memory and Treg TCRB repertoires that appeared less similar than those seen among patients. VDJ junctions from patients with type 1 diabetes contained fewer insertions and more deletions. Shorter TCRB CDR3s, moderately but significantly so, were found in Type 1 diabetes patients in all four CD4+ subsets.

Trimming pared 6 bases from V and 5 bases from J, leaving 13 bases between. This CDR3 has 13 amino acids. In germline, CDR1 is MDHEN, CDR2 SYDVKM. This chain links TRBV28 with TRBJ1-2; a possible D gene is TRBD1 (5 bases). The sequencing sample was made of naive CD4+ T cells from blood. The source of this sequence is a man younger than 35 with type 1 diabetes. CDR3 protein: CASRSTGGYGYTF. The CDR3 DNA sequence: TGTGCCAGCAGATCTACAGGTGGTTATGGCTACACCTTC.